The present T cell receptor (beta chain) was sequenced within a study of T cell responses to AZD1222 COVID-19 vaccine. Study-wide results and caveats: A mostly white British donor set with more females was recruited, and clonal diversity was possibly underestimated.

Assay: immunoSEQ multiplex PCR; the TCRdb copy retains only in-frame clones and omits some. The data hold under 150,000 clones, with roughly 88% observed a single time. With respect to this clone: What it binds is not known.

Germline V lookup: CDR1 SGHAT, CDR2 FQNNGV. V was pared by 2 bases and J by 0 bases, with 7 bases between. This CDR3 spans 14 amino acids. The clonotype was recovered from an adult who received the AZD1222 COVID-19 vaccine. The material was peripheral blood, obtained 28 days after the second AZD1222 dose. The chain joins TRBV11-2 to TRBJ1-1; D not resolved. The CDR3 DNA follows: TGTGCCAGCAGCTTACAGAGCATGAACACTGAAGCTTTCTTT. Translating gives CASSLQSMNTEAFF.